These 13 T cell receptor beta chains came from one sample sequenced in a study of tumor-infiltrating lymphocytes in oesophageal squamous cell carcinoma. TCRdb re-derived calls from the PCR reads in MiXCR, one entry per CDR3 protein. This table holds about 12,000 distinct CDR3 sequences, 56% found once. Sequenced sample: esophageal tumor tissue. The receptors here all came from a female donor with esophageal squamous cell carcinoma.

The chain combines TRBV7-3 with TRBJ2-7; perhaps TRBD1 as D (6 bases). The DNA end is a closer match to TRBJ1-2, so the J assignment may be wrong. The CDR3 totals 17 residues. Germline CDR1 and CDR2: SGHTA and FQGTGA. The CDR3 coding sequence is TGTGCCAGCAGCCCCGACATGTCCCCGGGGGCGTTAAGTGGCTACACCTTC. It translates to CASSPDMSPGALSGYTF.

V gene TRBV6-1 combines with J gene TRBJ2-1; D is possibly TRBD2 (5 bases). The CDR3 has 14 amino acids. Deletions cut 8 bases from V and 0 bases from J, with 11 bases between. The V gene's germline CDR1 is MNHNS and CDR2 SASEGT. CDR3 loop: CASGERSSYNEQFF. The CDR3 region has the DNA TGTGCCAGCGGGGAGCGGAGCTCCTACAATGAGCAGTTCTTC.

As regards this clonotype: Because the CDR3 is missing its conserved closing phenylalanine or tryptophan, this is likely a read error. The DNA is omitted, as the CDR3 cannot be located on it reliably, and the CDR3 follows TCRdb's listing. The V gene is TRBV29-1, the J gene TRBJ2-1; the table's D gene call, TRBD2, was not cross checked with the DNA. The CDR3 has 13 amino acids, counting both end residues. Germline CDR1 SQVTM, CDR2 ANQGSEA. The CDR3 spells CSARGDYGYTFGS.

The chain carries TRBV7-6 and TRBJ2-3; weak D call: TRBD1 (6 bases). The CDR3 runs to 14 residues. The germline V gene encodes CDR1 SGHVS and CDR2 FNYEAQ. V gave up 2 bases and J gave up 11 bases, with 17 bases separating them. CDR3 coding DNA: TGTGCCAGCAGCTTACAGGGGTACTCCTACGAGCAGTATTTT. Translated: CASSLQGYSYEQYF.

This clonotype has at least ten counts. A read error is likely, as this CDR3 ends without the conserved phenylalanine or tryptophan. The DNA is left out, because the CDR3 cannot be placed on it with certainty; the CDR3 is given as TCRdb lists it. J is TRBJ2-5 and V is TRBV7-8; the table names TRBD2, a call not compared with the DNA. Germline V gene data show CDR1 as SGHVS and CDR2 as FQNEAQ. The CDR3 is made up of 17 amino acids, end residues included. The CDR3 loop is CASSLGTLGNSPLHFGN.

This clonotype qualifies as medium-sized (0.01 to 0.1%). The chain has TRBV7-2 and TRBJ1-2; D ambiguous. Looked up from germline, CDR1 is SGHTA and CDR2 is FQGNSA. Trimming took off 2 bases at V and 3 bases at J, with 16 bases between the two ends. This CDR3 contains 16 residues. CDR3 nucleotides: TGTGCCAGCAGCTTACCCGGAAGGCAGGTGGACTATGGCTACACCTTC. It yields the protein CASSLPGRQVDYGYTF. Variable domain in full (rest from reference TRBV7-2 and TRBJ1-2): GAGVSQSPSNKVTEKGKDVELRCDPISGHTALYWYRQSLGQGLEFLIYFQGNSAPDKSGLPSDRFSAERTGGSVSTLTIQRTQQEDSAVYLCASSLPGRQVDYGYTFGSGTRLTVV.

The chain has TRBV25-1 and TRBJ1-4; unclear D gene. Trimming shortened V by 3 bases and J by 2 bases, and 4 bases separated the two germline ends. This CDR3 is 13 amino acids long. The germline gives CDR1 MGHDK, CDR2 SYGVNS. CDR3 DNA sequence: TGTGCCAGCAGTGACAGGACTAATGAAAAACTGTTTTTT. Residues: CASSDRTNEKLFF.

The genes are TRBV28 and TRBJ2-1, with D perhaps matching TRBD1 or TRBD2 (5 bases each). The V end was cut by 2 bases, the J end by 9 bases, with 11 bases between. This CDR3 region has 13 residues. Germline CDR1 reads MDHEN; CDR2 reads SYDVKM. The CDR3, as DNA: TGTGCCAGCAGTTTAGGGGGAATGGGTGAGCAGTTCTTC. Its protein is CASSLGGMGEQFF. Full variable domain (missing parts from reference TRBV28 and TRBJ2-1): DVKVTQSSRYLVKRTGEKVFLECVQDMDHENMFWYRQDPGLGLRLIYFSYDVKMKEKGDIPEGYSVSREKKERFSLILESASTNQTSMYLCASSLGGMGEQFFGPGTRLTVL.

This clonotype is medium-sized (0.01 to 0.1%) by share. This chain connects TRBV11-2 to TRBJ1-1, with a tentative D call TRBD1 (5 bases). Trimming stripped 3 bases from V and 5 bases from J, with 16 bases between. Germline V gene sequence: CDR1 SGHAT, CDR2 FQNNGV. The CDR3 has 15 residues. The CDR3: CASSFMGLYGTEAFF. The CDR3 DNA sequence: TGTGCCAGCAGCTTTATGGGACTTTACGGGACTGAAGCTTTCTTT.

The gene calls are TRBV7-6 and TRBJ2-5, with D possibly being TRBD1 (7 bases). TRBJ2-1 explains the end of the DNA better; the J call may be wrong. Germline CDR1 is SGHVS and CDR2 is FNYEAQ. The CDR3 runs 15 residues. The chain's CDR3 is CASSLGGQRSNEQFF. CDR3 sequence (DNA): TGTGCCAGCAGCTTGGGGGGACAGCGCAGCAATGAGCAGTTCTTC.

The gene calls are TRBV7-2 and TRBJ1-6; D is uncertain. The DNA end is more similar to TRBJ1-5, so the J call may be wrong. Germline assignment: CDR1 SGHTA and CDR2 FQGNSA. The CDR3 runs 13 residues. The CDR3 bases are TGTGCCAGCTCAGTTTATAGCAATCAGCCCCAGCATTTT. Translating it yields CASSVYSNQPQHF.

The chain employs TRBV7-2 and TRBJ2-7; possibly TRBD2 for D (6 bases). The CDR3 loop spans 14 amino acids. V lost 5 bases and J lost 4, with 15 bases in between. Germline CDR1 and CDR2: SGHTA and FQGNSA. This CDR3 reads CASSRAPGGYEQYF. Here the CDR3 DNA reads TGTGCCAGCAGCCGAGCACCCGGAGGGTACGAGCAGTACTTC.

The gene calls are TRBV7-6 and TRBJ2-1; 7 bases are a match to TRBD2. Germline V gene lookup returns CDR1 SGHVS and CDR2 FNYEAQ. The CDR3 is 16 residues long. Trimming at V came to 1 base and at J to 4 bases, leaving 7 bases not matched to a gene. CDR3 protein: CASSLGGRASYNEQFF. As DNA, the CDR3 is TGTGCCAGCAGCTTAGGTGGGAGGGCCTCATACAATGAGCAGTTCTTC.